The present TCR beta chain was sequenced within a study of Ad26.COV2.S vaccination and SARS-CoV-2 variants (dated by TCRdb to 2020 to 2022). Concerning the study at large: Donors in the vaccine arm were drawn from COV1001, a multicentre, randomized, double-blind, placebo-controlled phase I-IIa trial testing Ad26.COV2.S in healthy adults. Ad26.COV2.S was given intramuscularly at 5x10^10 or 1x10^11 viral particles, as a single shot or as two shots 56 days apart. TCRbeta repertoire sequencing was used to assess the specificity and breadth of SARS-CoV-2-reactive T cell receptors after Ad26.COV2.S vaccination. The TCR-sequenced set comprised about 30 samples: some 20 Ad26.COV2.S vaccine recipients, 5 placebo recipients and 8 SARS-CoV-2 convalescent individuals. Trial participants were randomized into five groups of five, in which low-dose or high-dose Ad26.COV2.S was given once or twice, or placebo was given on both occasions. Throughout the experiments and outcome assessment, investigators stayed blinded to trial group allocation. The paper as a whole reports these results and caveats: After vaccination, substantial breadth of spike-specific CD8+ and CD4+ T cell responses was reported. Spike-specific TCR breadth was higher in Ad26.COV2.S recipients than in placebo recipients (P = 0.0014). The study was not powered to compare responses between vaccine doses or regimens. The authors noted that the TCR breadth and depth analyses may have underestimated total T cell responses. Comparable non-spike TCR breadth was observed between vaccine and placebo recipients, consistent with only spike being contained in the vaccine.

The intended sense of this specimen's treatment or condition label: some 19 received Ad26.COV2.S at low or high dose, single or two shots; 5 received placebo; per-sample allocation not given. Repertoires of vaccine and placebo recipients were sequenced from samples collected on day 63 after the first injection. Between 29 July and 7 August 2020, Cohort 1b enrolled 20 to 30 adults aged 18-55 years at one site in Boston, USA. Ad26.COV2.S was a replication-incompetent adenovirus type 26 vector that expressed a prefusion-stabilized SARS-CoV-2 spike protein derived from the original Wuhan strain. On this clone itself: This clone's antigen is unknown. Per-base quality was not reported, and no clone a single base away is much larger than it.

TCRbeta CDR3 regions were sequenced with the immunoSEQ Assay. After extraction, genomic DNA underwent amplification by bias-controlled multiplex PCR, followed by high-throughput sequencing. Processing in the source paper ran as follows. To quantify the absolute abundance of each unique TCRbeta CDR3 region, sequences were collapsed and filtered. T cell fraction was estimated by normalizing TCRbeta template counts to usable DNA, which was measured by amplifying reference genes present in all nucleated cells. Repertoire TCRs were annotated as SARS-CoV-2-specific when V gene, CDR3 amino acid sequence and J gene were exactly matched to a known reactive TCR set. The reference SARS-CoV-2 TCR set was obtained from MIRA and was filtered for enrichment in COVID-19-positive ImmuneCODE repertoires, whereby public or cross-reactive TCRs were removed. Using the MIRA antigens, annotated TCRs were further analysed by specific ORF or by position within an ORF. Breadth was defined as annotated unique rearrangements over total unique productive rearrangements; depth was the summed frequency of those rearrangements. TCR breadth was compared between groups using two-sided Wilcoxon rank-sum tests. TCRdb carries this immuneACCESS record with in-frame sequences only. Its versions omit some clonotypes, under half of them owing to an unresolved V gene in the studies checked, with the rest unexplained. That table furnishes V, J and clone size, whereas the DNA furnished D and trimming. The sample contains about 350,000 clones, about 88% of them found a single time. The ten largest make up around 6.1% of the sample.

The TCR comes from a person aged 18-60 years who received the Ad26.COV2.S COVID-19 vaccine or a placebo. Sequenced material: peripheral blood, taken in a trial of Ad26.COV2.S vaccine versus placebo.

CDR3 region: CASSLSDGPSGSRLKTQYF. The nucleotide sequence is TGTGCCAGCAGCTTGAGTGACGGGCCTAGCGGGAGTAGGTTAAAGACCCAGTACTTC. The chain is assembled from TRBV11-2 and TRBJ2-5; 10 bases in between match TRBD2. Taken from cysteine to phenylalanine, the CDR3 has 19 residues. The only DNA kept is the CDR3, 57 bases in frame from the first base. CDR1 and CDR2 are drawn from the germline V gene: SGHAT, FQNNGV. Trimming takes 3 bases off V and 6 bases off J; junction bases not matched to a gene: 19. Full variable domain (CDR3 extended with the reference TRBV11-2 and TRBJ2-5 proteins): EAGVAQSPRYKIIEKRQSVAFWCNPISGHATLYWYQQILGQGPKLLIQFQNNGVVDDSQLPKDRFSAERLKGVDSTLKIQPAKLEDSAVYLCASSLSDGPSGSRLKTQYFGPGTRLLVL.